This T cell receptor (beta chain) emerged from a study of blood T cell repertoires in COVID-19. Turning to the study itself: PBMCs, B-cell-depleted T cells, or T cells provided the cDNA or gDNA that made up the material.

Seattle patients were enrolled during active infection and followed longitudinally. The CDR3 sequence is 14 residues long. The germline V gene encodes CDR1 MNHEY and CDR2 SVGAGI. V shed 5 bases and J shed 5 bases, with 15 bases lying between them. Source study methods: Amplifying reference gene primers gave estimates of nucleated cell counts. Sequencing was performed with immunoSEQ multiplex PCR; in TCRdb, only in-frame clones are kept and a portion is missing. V and J calls and clone size follow that table, whereas D and trimming were derived from the DNA. The sample consists of about 400,000 clones, approximately 86% of them appearing once.

Material: peripheral blood. The chain recombines TRBV6-5 with TRBJ1-1, with unresolved D. The sequence was obtained from a woman aged 55 to 70 with COVID-19, enrolled during active disease. The CDR3 is CASSPAELETEAFF. The CDR3 DNA sequence: TGTGCCAGCAGTCCTGCCGAGTTAGAAACTGAAGCTTTCTTT.